The 30 T cell receptor beta chains listed next were all sequenced from one sample in a study of Ad26.COV2.S vaccination and SARS-CoV-2 variants. Treatment in this sample: 19 received Ad26.COV2.S at low or high dose, single or two shots; about 5 received placebo; per-sample allocation not given. Collection of samples fell on day 63 after the first vaccine or placebo injection. The table came from immunoSEQ multiplex PCR; TCRdb's copy has only in-frame clones and leaves some out. The table records under 600,000 clones, roughly 87% of them present only once. The sequenced sample was peripheral blood, obtained in a trial of Ad26.COV2.S vaccine versus placebo. The receptors shown here come from a person aged 18-60 years who received the Ad26.COV2.S COVID-19 vaccine or a placebo.

The V call is TRBV29-1, the J call TRBJ1-1, with a weak D call TRBD1 (6 bases). CDR1 is SQVTM and CDR2 is ANQGSEA in the germline V gene. This CDR3 region has 16 residues. Trimming shortened V by 6 bases and J by 1 base, and 21 bases separated the two germline ends. The CDR3 region has the DNA TGCAGCGTGGCCTGGGGGGGCAGGGGAAGGAACACTGAAGCTTTCTTT. This sequence encodes CSVAWGGRGRNTEAFF.

Concerning this clone itself: Germline is not matched at one junction end, which may reflect a read error. The V call is TRBV6-2 or TRBV6-3, the J call TRBJ1-4, with D uncertain. CDR1 is MNHEY and CDR2 is SVGEGT in the germline V gene. The length of the CDR3 is 13 residues. DNA for the CDR3: TGTGCCAGCAGTTACTCTCTGCGGGATTATCGGGTTTTT. As protein: CASSYSLRDYRVF.

The gene calls are TRBV9 and TRBJ2-1; 9 bases are a match to TRBD2. V shed 3 bases, J shed 13 bases, and the junction held 5 bases outside the gene matches. Germline CDR1 is SGDLS and CDR2 is YYNGEE. This CDR3 comprises 12 residues. CDR3 DNA: TGTGCCAGCAGCGAGACTAGCGGCCATCAGTTCTTC. Its translation is CASSETSGHQFF.

The rearrangement links TRBV5-5 to TRBJ2-3; the D call may be TRBD1 or TRBD2 (6 bases each). Trimming cost V 7 bases and J 1 base, with 19 bases left between them. The CDR3 contains 16 residues. Germline-derived CDR1 and CDR2 are SGHKS and YYEKEE (reference sequence). DNA of the CDR3: TGTGCCAGCTTTTACATGGGGGGCCCCCGCACAGATACGCAGTATTTT. Translation gives CASFYMGGPRTDTQYF.

J is TRBJ1-1 and V is TRBV28; maybe TRBD1 (6 bases). The V end was cut by 6 bases, the J end by 11 bases, with 19 bases between. Germline V gene lookup returns CDR1 MDHEN and CDR2 SYDVKM. The CDR3 totals 13 residues. CDR3: CASSRVPGAGAFF. The CDR3 coding sequence is TGTGCCAGCAGCCGAGTGCCGGGGGCCGGGGCTTTCTTT.

The chain links TRBV11-2 to TRBJ2-7; 9 bases match TRBD1. V lost 6 bases to trimming and J lost 2 bases; unmatched junction nucleotides: 11. This CDR3 is built from 16 residues. Germline V gives CDR1 SGHAT, CDR2 FQNNGV. For the CDR3, the DNA is TGTGCCAGCAGGCGTCCGGGACAGGGAAAGGCCTACGAGCAGTACTTC. Amino acids: CASRRPGQGKAYEQYF.

V gene TRBV28 combines with J gene TRBJ2-2; 10 bases are a match to TRBD2. The germline gives CDR1 MDHEN, CDR2 SYDVKM. This CDR3 contains 19 residues. The V gene end was trimmed by 7 bases and the J gene end by 2 bases; junction bases not matched to a gene: 16. In DNA, the CDR3 is TGTGCCAGCACCCCGGGACTAGCGTCCCGATTAAAAAACACCGGGGAGCTGTTTTTT. Its protein is CASTPGLASRLKNTGELFF.

The gene calls are TRBV6-5 and TRBJ1-6; possible D gene TRBD1, 6 bases. The length of the CDR3 is 14 residues. V lost 6 bases, J lost 5 bases, and 11 bases lay in between. Germline CDR1 and CDR2: MNHEY and SVGAGI. CDR3 residues: CASSRGQNNSPLHF. The DNA for the CDR3 is TGTGCCAGCAGCCGGGGACAAAATAATTCACCCCTCCACTTT.

The chain recombines TRBV6-5 with TRBJ2-5; TRBD2 matches 7 bases. The germline V gene has CDR1 MNHEY and CDR2 SVGAGI. The CDR3 spans 14 residues. The junction had 8 bases not matched to a gene; V was cut back by 7 bases and J by 3 bases. CDR3 protein: CASKEGLAEETQYF. The CDR3 DNA sequence: TGTGCCAGCAAGGAAGGGCTAGCGGAAGAGACCCAGTACTTC.

Only one count was recorded for this clone. This chain uses TRBV5-5 with TRBJ1-1, with a weak D call TRBD1 (6 bases). Germline V gene sequence: CDR1 SGHKS, CDR2 YYEKEE (reference sequence). CDR3 length equals 18 residues. Deletions cut 5 bases from V and 6 bases from J, with 29 bases between. This CDR3 reads CASSQGPGLVISLAEAFF. In DNA, the CDR3 is TGTGCCAGCAGTCAGGGGCCAGGGCTGGTTATTAGTCTGGCTGAAGCTTTCTTT.

The chain is built from TRBV2 and TRBJ1-1, with D tentatively TRBD1 (5 bases). Germline assignment: CDR1 SNHLY and CDR2 FYNNEI. This CDR3 is 13 amino acids long. The V gene lost 1 base and the J gene lost 4 bases, with 7 bases spanning the gap. This chain's CDR3 is CASSEDGGTEAFF. CDR3 in DNA: TGTGCCAGCAGTGAAGATGGGGGCACTGAAGCTTTCTTT.

V is TRBV3-1 (or the pseudogene TRBV3-2) and J is TRBJ1-1; D possibly corresponds to TRBD1 (6 bases). V was pared by 0 bases and J by 5 bases, with 16 bases between. The CDR3 is 16 residues long. CDR1 and CDR2 from the germline V gene are LGHDT and YNNKEL (reference sequence). The CDR3 DNA reads as TGTGCCAGCAGCCAAGAAGAGGGGGACGTAGATACTGAAGCTTTCTTT. Its translation: CASSQEEGDVDTEAFF.

The chain carries TRBV10-3 and TRBJ2-6, with 8 positions matching TRBD1. The CDR3 loop spans 15 amino acids. Trimming removed 9 bases from V and 0 bases from J; junction bases left unmatched: 4. Germline-derived CDR1 and CDR2 are ENHRY and SYGVKD. CDR3 sequence reads: CAIGQGRSGANVLTF. The CDR3 region has the DNA TGTGCCATTGGACAGGGCCGCTCTGGGGCCAACGTCCTGACTTTC.

CDR3 protein: CASTSAGQRSRYPQHF. In DNA form, the CDR3 reads TGTGCCAGCACCTCGGCGGGACAGCGATCTCGCTATCCCCAGCATTTT. V and J are TRBV28 and TRBJ1-5; 7 bases fit TRBD1. Germline V gene lookup returns CDR1 MDHEN and CDR2 SYDVKM. V lost 7 bases and J lost 10; bases outside the gene matches: 19. CDR3 length: 16 residues. Combining the CDR3 with reference TRBV28 and TRBJ1-5 gives the whole variable domain DVKVTQSSRYLVKRTGEKVFLECVQDMDHENMFWYRQDPGLGLRLIYFSYDVKMKEKGDIPEGYSVSREKKERFSLILESASTNQTSMYLCASTSAGQRSRYPQHFGDGTRLSIL.

This chain joins TRBV2 and TRBJ2-7; the D gene is possibly TRBD2 (6 bases). There are 15 residues in the CDR3. CDR1 is SNHLY, CDR2 FYNNEI, per germline. V was trimmed by 5 bases and J by 6 bases, leaving 20 bases between them. CDR3 sequence reads: CASSRVLNRRGEQYF. The CDR3 DNA reads TGTGCCAGCAGTCGAGTACTGAACCGGAGGGGCGAGCAGTACTTC.

The V gene is TRBV2, the J gene TRBJ2-2, with 12 bases that match TRBD1. There are 16 residues in the CDR3. Germline values: CDR1 SNHLY, CDR2 FYNNEI. V lost 6 bases and J lost 4; bases outside the gene matches: 6. CDR3 DNA: TGTGCCAGCAGAACGGGACAGGGGGCGATCACCGGGGAGCTGTTTTTT. Translating gives CASRTGQGAITGELFF.

As regards this clone: Other DNA sequences in this sample translate to the same CDR3. The CDR3 DNA is TGTGCCAGCAGGAGACAGGGGAGGTCAGATACGCAGTATTTT. Its translation is CASRRQGRSDTQYF. The chain employs TRBV6-5 and TRBJ2-3; 8 bases agree with TRBD1. Germline loops: CDR1 MNHEY, CDR2 SVGAGI. This CDR3 comprises 14 residues. Losses at the gene ends were 6 bases for V and 4 bases for J; bases not matched to a gene: 6.

The chain uses TRBV30 and TRBJ2-1; unclear D gene. V was trimmed by 0 bases and J by 7 bases, leaving 7 bases between them. This CDR3 is built from 12 residues. Germline CDR1 reads GTSNPN; CDR2 reads SVGIG (reference sequence). DNA for the CDR3: TGTGCCTGGAGTGTGTTGGTAAATGAGCAGTTCTTC. Protein: CAWSVLVNEQFF.

The V gene is TRBV4-3, the J gene TRBJ2-1; 16 bases line up with TRBD2. The CDR3 runs to 19 residues. The germline gives CDR1 LGHNA, CDR2 YSLEER. Trimming removed 3 bases from V and 6 bases from J; junction bases left unmatched: 11. CDR3 in DNA: TGCGCCAGCAGCCATACCGGGACTAGCGGGGGGGCCCTACTCAATGAGCAGTTCTTC. Translation: CASSHTGTSGGALLNEQFF.

The chain employs TRBV9 and TRBJ2-7; 12 bases agree with TRBD2. The CDR3 is made up of 15 amino acids. Unmatched junction bases numbered 4, after V lost 5 bases and J lost 1 base. Germline V CDR1 and CDR2: SGDLS, YYNGEE. The CDR3 is CASSSGLAGSYEQYF. CDR3 bases: TGTGCCAGCAGTTCGGGACTAGCGGGTTCCTACGAGCAGTACTTC.

This chain links TRBV18 with TRBJ2-3; a possible D gene is TRBD2 (5 bases). This CDR3 contains 13 residues. Germline lookup yields CDR1 KGHSH and CDR2 LQKENI. Trimming took off 6 bases at V and 4 bases at J, with 11 bases between the two ends. CDR3 DNA: TGTGCCAGCTCTCTTCTAGCCTCAGATACGCAGTATTTT. Translation: CASSLLASDTQYF.

V is TRBV3-1 (or the pseudogene TRBV3-2) and J is TRBJ1-4, with TRBD1 identical over 8 bases. Germline-derived CDR1 and CDR2 are LGHDT and YNNKEL (reference sequence). The CDR3 has 16 residues. V lost 0 bases and J lost 8; bases outside the gene matches: 8. Here the CDR3 reads CASSQDRDRMHEKLFF. In nucleotides, the CDR3 is TGTGCCAGCAGCCAAGATCGGGACAGGATGCACGAAAAACTGTTTTTT.

The chain carries TRBV6-2 or TRBV6-3 and TRBJ2-7, with D possibly being TRBD2 (6 bases). The CDR3 totals 17 residues. Germline CDR1 MNHEY, CDR2 SVGEGT. Between the trimmed V and J ends, which lost 0 bases and 5 bases, there was a span of 20 bases. This CDR3 reads CASSYSLEFRGSDEQYF. The CDR3 DNA is TGTGCCAGCAGTTACTCCCTCGAATTTCGGGGGTCAGACGAGCAGTACTTC.

This sequence joins TRBV28 and TRBJ2-7, with D unclear. The CDR3 is 13 amino acids. The germline gives CDR1 MDHEN, CDR2 SYDVKM. Trimming took off 5 bases at V and 0 bases at J, with 8 bases between the two ends. In DNA form, the CDR3 reads TGTGCCAGCAGTGTGACCCACTCCTACGAGCAGTACTTC. It encodes CASSVTHSYEQYF.

The rearrangement uses TRBV4-3 and TRBJ2-4, with 10 nucleotides matching TRBD2. The CDR3 consists of 14 residues. The germline V gene encodes CDR1 LGHNA and CDR2 YSLEER. Trimming removed 3 bases from V and 8 bases from J; junction bases left unmatched: 4. CDR3 loop: CASSQLAGADIQYF. CDR3 bases: TGCGCCAGCAGCCAGCTAGCGGGGGCGGACATTCAGTACTTC.

The chain combines TRBV9 with TRBJ1-2; 8 positions agree with TRBD1. Germline lookup yields CDR1 SGDLS and CDR2 YYNGEE. V lost 0 bases, J lost 2 bases, and 6 bases stayed unmatched. The CDR3 length is 16 residues. CDR3 residues: CASSVEDRDSNYGYTF. CDR3 nucleotides: TGTGCCAGCAGCGTAGAGGACAGGGACTCAAACTATGGCTACACCTTC.

The V gene is TRBV18, the J gene TRBJ2-3, with 7 bases fitting TRBD2. The germline CDR1 and CDR2 sequences are KGHSH and LQKENI. This CDR3 spans 16 amino acids. The V gene end was trimmed by 4 bases and the J gene end by 4 bases; junction bases not matched to a gene: 11. The CDR3 protein is CASSRIARGNPDTQYF. The DNA for the CDR3 is TGTGCCAGCTCACGTATTGCGCGGGGGAACCCAGATACGCAGTATTTT.

The V and J genes are TRBV9 and TRBJ2-1; no definite D call. This CDR3 has 14 amino acids. Trimming shortened V by 8 bases and J by 4 bases, and 16 bases separated the two germline ends. The germline V gene has CDR1 SGDLS and CDR2 YYNGEE. CDR3 coding DNA: TGTGCCAGTAGTGTGGGAAACCGTTACAATGAGCAGTTCTTC. This encodes CASSVGNRYNEQFF.

The CDR3 sequence: CASSPPGSSYNEQFF. As DNA, the CDR3 is TGTGCCAGCAGCCCACCAGGGAGCTCCTACAATGAGCAGTTCTTC. The chain couples TRBV6-2 or TRBV6-3 to TRBJ2-1; D is possibly TRBD1 or TRBD2 (5 bases each). This CDR3 comprises 15 residues. The V and J ends lost 6 bases and 0 bases respectively, with 12 bases between them. In germline, CDR1 is MNHEY, CDR2 SVGEGT.

This sequence joins TRBV15 and TRBJ2-2; D gene unclear. Germline V lookup: CDR1 LNHNV, CDR2 YYDKDF (reference sequence). CDR3 length equals 12 residues. Trimming took 5 bases from V and 3 from J, leaving 4 bases between them. CDR3 region: CATSWDTGELFF. In nucleotides, the CDR3 is TGTGCCACCAGCTGGGACACCGGGGAGCTGTTTTTT.